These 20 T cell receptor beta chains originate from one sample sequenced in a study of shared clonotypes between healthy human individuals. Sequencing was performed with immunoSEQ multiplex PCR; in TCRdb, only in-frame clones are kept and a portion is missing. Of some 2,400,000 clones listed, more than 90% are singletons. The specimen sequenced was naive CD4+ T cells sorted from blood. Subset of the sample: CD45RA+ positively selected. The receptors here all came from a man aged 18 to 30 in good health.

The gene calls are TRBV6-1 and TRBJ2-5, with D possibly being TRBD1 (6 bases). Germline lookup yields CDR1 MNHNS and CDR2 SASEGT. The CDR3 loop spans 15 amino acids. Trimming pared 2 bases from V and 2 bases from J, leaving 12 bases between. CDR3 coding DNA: TGTGCCAGCAGTGAACAGCGGACAGCTCAAGAGACCCAGTACTTC. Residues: CASSEQRTAQETQYF.

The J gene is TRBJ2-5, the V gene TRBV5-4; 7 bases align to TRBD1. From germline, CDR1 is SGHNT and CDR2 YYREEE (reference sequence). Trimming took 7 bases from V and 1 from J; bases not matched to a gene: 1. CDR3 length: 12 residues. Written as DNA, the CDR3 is TGTGCCAGCGGACAGGTCCAAGAGACCCAGTACTTC. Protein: CASGQVQETQYF.

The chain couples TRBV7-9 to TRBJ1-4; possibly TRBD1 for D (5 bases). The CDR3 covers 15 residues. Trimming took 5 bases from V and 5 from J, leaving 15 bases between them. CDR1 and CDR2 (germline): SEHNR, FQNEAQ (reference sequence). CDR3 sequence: CASSQSGRGNEKLFF. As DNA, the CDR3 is TGTGCCAGCAGCCAATCGGGGAGGGGAAATGAAAAACTGTTTTTT.

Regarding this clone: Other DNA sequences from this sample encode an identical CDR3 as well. In DNA form, the CDR3 reads TGCGCCAGCAGCCTAGCGGGAGGGCCGGGAGAGACCCAGTACTTC. As protein: CASSLAGGPGETQYF. This rearrangement joins TRBV5-1 to TRBJ2-5; TRBD2 aligns across 12 bases. The V and J ends lost 4 bases and 4 bases, in that order; junction bases with no gene match: 5. The CDR3 is 15 amino acids. Germline CDR1 is SGHRS and CDR2 is YFSETQ.

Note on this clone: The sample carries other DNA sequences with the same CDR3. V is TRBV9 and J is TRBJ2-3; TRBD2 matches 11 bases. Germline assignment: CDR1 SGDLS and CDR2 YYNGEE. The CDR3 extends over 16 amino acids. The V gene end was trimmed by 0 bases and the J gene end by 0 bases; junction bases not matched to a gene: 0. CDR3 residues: CASSVGTSGSTDTQYF. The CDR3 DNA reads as TGTGCCAGCAGCGTAGGGACTAGCGGGAGCACAGATACGCAGTATTTT.

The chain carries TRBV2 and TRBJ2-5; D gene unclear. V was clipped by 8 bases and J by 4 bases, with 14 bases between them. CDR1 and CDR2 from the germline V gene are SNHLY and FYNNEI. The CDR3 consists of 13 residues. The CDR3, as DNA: TGTGCCAGCCGAAGTCATCTCGGAGAGACCCAGTACTTC. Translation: CASRSHLGETQYF. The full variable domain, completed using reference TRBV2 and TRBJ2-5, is EPEVTQTPSHQVTQMGQEVILRCVPISNHLYFYWYRQILGQKVEFLVSFYNNEISEKSEIFDDQFSVERPDGSNFTLKIRSTKLEDSAMYFCASRSHLGETQYFGPGTRLLVL.

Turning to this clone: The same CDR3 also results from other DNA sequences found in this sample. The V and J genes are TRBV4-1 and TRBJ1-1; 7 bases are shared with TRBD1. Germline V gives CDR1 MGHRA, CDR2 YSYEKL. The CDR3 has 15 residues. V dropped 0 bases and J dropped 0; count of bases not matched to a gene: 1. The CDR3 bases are TGCGCCAGCAGCCAAGAAGGGACAGTGAACACTGAAGCTTTCTTT. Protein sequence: CASSQEGTVNTEAFF.

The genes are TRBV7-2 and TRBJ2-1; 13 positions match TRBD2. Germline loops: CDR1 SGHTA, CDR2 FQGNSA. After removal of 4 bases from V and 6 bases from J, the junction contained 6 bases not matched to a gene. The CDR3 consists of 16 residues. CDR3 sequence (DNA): TGTGCCAGCAGCTGGGCCGGGACTAGCGGGACCAATGAGCAGTTCTTC. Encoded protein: CASSWAGTSGTNEQFF.

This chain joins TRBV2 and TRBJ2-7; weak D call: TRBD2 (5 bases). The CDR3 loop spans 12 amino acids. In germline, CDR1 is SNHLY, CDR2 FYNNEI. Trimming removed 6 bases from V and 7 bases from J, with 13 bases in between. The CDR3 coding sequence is TGTGCCAGCAGGTTACTTACTAGAGAGCAGTACTTC. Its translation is CASRLLTREQYF.

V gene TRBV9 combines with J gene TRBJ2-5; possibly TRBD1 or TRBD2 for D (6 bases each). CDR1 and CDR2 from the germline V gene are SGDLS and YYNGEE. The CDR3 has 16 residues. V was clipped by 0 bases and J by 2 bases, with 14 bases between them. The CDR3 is CASSVEGGLVQETQYF. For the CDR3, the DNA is TGTGCCAGCAGCGTAGAGGGGGGCTTGGTGCAAGAGACCCAGTACTTC.

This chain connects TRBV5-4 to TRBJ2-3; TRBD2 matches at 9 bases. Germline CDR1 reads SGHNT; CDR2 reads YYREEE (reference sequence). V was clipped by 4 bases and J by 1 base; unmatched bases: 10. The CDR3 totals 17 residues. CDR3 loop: CASSTPLSGRGTDTQYF. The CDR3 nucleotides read TGTGCCAGCAGCACCCCTCTTAGCGGGAGAGGCACAGATACGCAGTATTTT.

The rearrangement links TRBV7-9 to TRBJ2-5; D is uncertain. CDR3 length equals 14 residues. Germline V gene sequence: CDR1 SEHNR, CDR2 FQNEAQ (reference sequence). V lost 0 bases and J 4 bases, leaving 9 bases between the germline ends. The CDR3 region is CASSLAVAGETQYF. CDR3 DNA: TGTGCCAGCAGCTTAGCGGTAGCCGGAGAGACCCAGTACTTC.

CDR3 DNA sequence: TGTGCCAGCAGTTTGACTCCAGCTAACTATGGCTACACCTTC. Protein sequence: CASSLTPANYGYTF. The chain employs TRBV27 and TRBJ1-2; D unclear. V was shortened by 3 bases and J by 0 bases, with 8 bases between the two germline ends. The CDR3 covers 14 residues. Germline assignment: CDR1 MNHEY and CDR2 SMNVEV (reference sequence).

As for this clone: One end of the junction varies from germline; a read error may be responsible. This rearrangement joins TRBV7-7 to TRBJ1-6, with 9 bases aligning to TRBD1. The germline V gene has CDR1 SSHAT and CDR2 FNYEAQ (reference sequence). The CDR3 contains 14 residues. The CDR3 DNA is TGTGCTAGCAGCCAAGACAGGGGGAACTCACCCCTCCACTTT. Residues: CASSQDRGNSPLHF.

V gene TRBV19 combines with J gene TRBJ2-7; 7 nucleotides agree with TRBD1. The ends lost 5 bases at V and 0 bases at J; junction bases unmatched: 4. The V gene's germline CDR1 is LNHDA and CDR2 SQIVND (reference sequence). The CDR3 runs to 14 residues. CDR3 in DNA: TGTGCCAGTAGTCCACAGGGGCCCTCCTACGAGCAGTACTTC. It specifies CASSPQGPSYEQYF.

The CDR3 DNA reads as TGTGCCAGCAGCCCACAGGGATCGAACACCGGGGAGCTGTTTTTT. Protein sequence: CASSPQGSNTGELFF. V usage is TRBV2 and J usage is TRBJ2-2; TRBD1 might be the D (6 bases). The CDR3 has 15 amino acids. The V gene lost 6 bases and the J gene lost 0 bases, with 11 bases spanning the gap. The germline gives CDR1 SNHLY, CDR2 FYNNEI.

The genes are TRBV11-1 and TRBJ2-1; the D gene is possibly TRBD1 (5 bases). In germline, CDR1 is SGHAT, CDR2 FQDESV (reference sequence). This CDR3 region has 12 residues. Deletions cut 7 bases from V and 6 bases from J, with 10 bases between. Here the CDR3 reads CASKGRANEQFF. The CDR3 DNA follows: TGTGCCAGCAAGGGCAGGGCCAATGAGCAGTTCTTC.

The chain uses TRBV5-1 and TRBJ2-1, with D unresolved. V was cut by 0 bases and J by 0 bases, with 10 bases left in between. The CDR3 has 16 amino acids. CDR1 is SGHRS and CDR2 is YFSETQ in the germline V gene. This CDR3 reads CASSLASLSSYNEQFF. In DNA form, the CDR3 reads TGCGCCAGCAGCTTGGCTAGTCTTAGCTCCTACAATGAGCAGTTCTTC.

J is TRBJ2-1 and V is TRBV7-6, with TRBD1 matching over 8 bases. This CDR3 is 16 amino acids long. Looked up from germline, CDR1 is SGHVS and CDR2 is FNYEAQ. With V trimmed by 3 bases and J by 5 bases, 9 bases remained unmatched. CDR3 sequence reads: CASSFDRGQLDNEQFF. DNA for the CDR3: TGTGCCAGCAGCTTCGACAGGGGACAACTAGACAATGAGCAGTTCTTC. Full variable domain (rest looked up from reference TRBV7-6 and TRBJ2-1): GAGVSQSPRYKVTKRGQDVALRCDPISGHVSLYWYRQALGQGPEFLTYFNYEAQQDKSGLPNDRFSAERPEGSISTLTIQRTEQRDSAMYRCASSFDRGQLDNEQFFGPGTRLTVL.

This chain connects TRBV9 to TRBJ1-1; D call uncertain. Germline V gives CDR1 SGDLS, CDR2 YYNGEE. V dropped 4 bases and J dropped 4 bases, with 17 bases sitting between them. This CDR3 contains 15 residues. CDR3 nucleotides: TGTGCCAGCAGCCCCCTCCACCAAAATCCCACTGAAGCTTTCTTT. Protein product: CASSPLHQNPTEAFF.